The source of this T cell receptor beta chain is a study of PD-1 blockade in classical Hodgkin lymphoma. Clones were sequenced by immunoSEQ multiplex PCR, and TCRdb holds only the in-frame ones, with some missing. This sample carries tens of thousands of clones, 71% of them seen once, and the ten largest clones take more than 2.5%. No patient escaped relapse after autologous stem cell transplantation, and brentuximab vedotin exposure varied. The sequences come from peripheral blood mononuclear cells (PBMCs), collected before the second cycle of nivolumab. This sequence was found in a human donor with classical Hodgkin lymphoma.

CDR3 sequence: CASSLLAGEAHEQYF. The CDR3 bases are TGTGCCAGCAGCTTATTGGCAGGGGAGGCCCACGAGCAGTACTTC. This chain links TRBV11-2 with TRBJ2-7, with D perhaps assigned TRBD1 or TRBD2 (6 bases each). Germline V gives CDR1 SGHAT, CDR2 FQNNGV. The CDR3 is made up of 15 amino acids. Between the trimmed V and J ends, which lost 2 bases and 5 bases, there was a span of 16 bases.